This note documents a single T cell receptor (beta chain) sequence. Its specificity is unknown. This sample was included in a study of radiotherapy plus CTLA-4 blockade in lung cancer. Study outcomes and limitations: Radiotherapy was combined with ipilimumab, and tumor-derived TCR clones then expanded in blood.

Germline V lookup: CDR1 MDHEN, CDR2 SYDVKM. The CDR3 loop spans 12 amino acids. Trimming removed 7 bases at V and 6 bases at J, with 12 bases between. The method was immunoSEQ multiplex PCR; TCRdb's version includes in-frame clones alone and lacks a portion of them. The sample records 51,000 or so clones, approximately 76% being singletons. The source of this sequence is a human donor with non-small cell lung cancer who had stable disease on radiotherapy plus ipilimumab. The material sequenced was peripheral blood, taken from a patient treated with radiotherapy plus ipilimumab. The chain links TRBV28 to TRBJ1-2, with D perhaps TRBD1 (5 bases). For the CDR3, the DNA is TGTGCCAGCACCCAAGGGGTCCATGGCTACACCTTC. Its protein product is CASTQGVHGYTF.